Below, one TCR beta chain is given with its context. Its specificity is unknown. The data belong to a study of radiation and T cells in renal cell carcinoma. As to time point: baseline pretreatment blood. Treatment described: 15 Gy SBRT to primary tumor, nephrectomy 4 weeks later. Clear cell pathology was present in this patient's renal cell carcinoma. The CDR3 has 15 amino acids. CDR1 is LNHDA and CDR2 is SQIVND in the germline V gene (reference sequence). J gave up 7 bases and V 6 bases, and 5 bases lay outside the gene matches. Study-wide results and caveats: In blood, top tumor clones expanded by 2 weeks, shrinking by 4.

Clones were read by immunoSEQ multiplex PCR, and TCRdb kept only the in-frame ones, dropping some. The sample yields about 59,000 clones, approximately 80% seen once. Source: blood, taken from a patient whose treatment included radiotherapy and nephrectomy. The V gene is TRBV19, the J gene TRBJ2-1; 14 bases match TRBD2. The clonotype originates from a man in his fifties or sixties with renal cell carcinoma. This chain's CDR3 is CASRRLAGGRNEQFF. In nucleotides, the CDR3 is TGTGCCAGTAGACGACTAGCGGGAGGGAGGAATGAGCAGTTCTTC.